One and the same sample provided the 18 T cell receptor beta chains below, sequenced in a study of blood T cell repertoires in COVID-19 (dated by TCRdb to 2018 to 2020). The library was obtained by the immunoSEQ multiplex PCR assay. This is the immuneACCESS table as TCRdb keeps it, with only in-frame sequences that have V and J called. A part of the clones is gone; compared with another copy, unresolved V genes explain less than half, and the rest is unexplained. The sample includes about 270,000 clones, with 70% to 90% observed a single time. The ten largest clonotypes hold 9.5% to 12% of the sample. The sequenced sample was peripheral blood. These TCRs come from a woman in her 70s with acute or convalescent COVID-19.

The sample holds one count of this clone. Other DNA variants within this sample encode the same CDR3. The V and J genes are TRBV2 and TRBJ2-7; D remains ambiguous. This CDR3 has 13 amino acids. Trimming took off 3 bases at V and 4 bases at J, with 10 bases between the two ends. Germline assignment: CDR1 SNHLY and CDR2 FYNNEI. In DNA, the CDR3 is TGTGCCAGCAGTGACCAGCGAGGATACGAGCAGTACTTC. This gives the protein CASSDQRGYEQYF.

V usage is TRBV19 and J usage is TRBJ1-3, with a tentative D call TRBD1 (6 bases). V gave up 6 bases and J gave up 0 bases, with 15 bases separating them. This CDR3 is built from 16 residues. Germline lookup yields CDR1 LNHDA and CDR2 SQIVND (reference sequence). The CDR3 nucleotides are TGTGCCAGTAGCCTCAGGGGATCCAGCTCTGGAAACACCATATATTTT. This translates into CASSLRGSSSGNTIYF.

This clone showed up just once. V gene TRBV5-1 combines with J gene TRBJ1-5, with no clear D. Germline V gives CDR1 SGHRS, CDR2 YFSETQ. This CDR3 region has 14 residues. Trimming stripped 6 bases from V and 0 bases from J, with 10 bases between. In nucleotides, the CDR3 is TGCGCCAGCAAGCTCGATTATAGCAATCAGCCCCAGCATTTT. Translated, it gives CASKLDYSNQPQHF.

Regarding this clone: The sample has other DNA sequences that encode this CDR3 too. V is TRBV7-9 and J is TRBJ1-4, with TRBD1 as a possible D gene (5 bases). The V end was cut by 2 bases, the J end by 8 bases, with 9 bases between. This CDR3 is 13 amino acids long. Germline V gene data show CDR1 as SEHNR and CDR2 as FQNEAQ (reference sequence). CDR3 DNA: TGTGCCAGCAGCTTACTGGGGGGAGAAAAACTGTTTTTT. It codes for CASSLLGGEKLFF.

This sequence joins TRBV18 and TRBJ2-7, with TRBD2 matching 12 bases. V lost 2 bases to trimming and J lost 6 bases; unmatched junction nucleotides: 11. CDR1 and CDR2 from the germline V gene are KGHSH and LQKENI. This CDR3 region has 17 residues. CDR3 DNA: TGTGCCAGCTCACCAGGGCTAGCGGGGGGGCCTGTTGGCGAGCAGTACTTC. This codes for CASSPGLAGGPVGEQYF.

V usage is TRBV18 and J usage is TRBJ1-1; TRBD1 aligns across 10 bases. This CDR3 contains 14 residues. The junction had 5 bases not matched to a gene; V was cut back by 3 bases and J by 7 bases. Germline assignment: CDR1 KGHSH and CDR2 LQKENI. In nucleotides, the CDR3 is TGTGCCAGCTCACCGGGACAGGGGTACGGTGAAGCTTTCTTT. Protein sequence: CASSPGQGYGEAFF. Drawing the rest from reference TRBV18 and TRBJ1-1, the complete variable domain is NAGVMQNPRHLVRRRGQEARLRCSPMKGHSHVYWYRQLPEEGLKFMVYLQKENIIDESGMPKERFSAEFPKEGPSILRIQQVVRGDSAAYFCASSPGQGYGEAFFGQGTRLTVV.

This clone appeared once. This chain uses TRBV7-2 with TRBJ1-3, with D unresolved. In germline, CDR1 is SGHTA, CDR2 FQGNSA. V lost 3 bases to trimming and J lost 0 bases, with 6 bases between them. The CDR3 runs 14 residues. CDR3 DNA: TGTGCCAGCAGCTTGGGGAGCTCTGGAAACACCATATATTTT. Translating it yields CASSLGSSGNTIYF.

The chain couples TRBV7-2 to TRBJ1-1; D unresolved. The V end lost 8 bases, the J end lost 3 bases, and 4 bases lay between the germline ends. Germline CDR1 SGHTA, CDR2 FQGNSA. The CDR3 runs 10 residues. The CDR3 region is CASVDTEAFF. The CDR3 DNA reads TGTGCCAGCGTAGACACTGAAGCTTTCTTT.

The V call is TRBV7-3, the J call TRBJ1-1; D not certain. From germline, CDR1 is SGHTA and CDR2 FQGTGA. Trimming removed 0 bases at V and 0 bases at J, with 5 bases between. This CDR3 has 14 amino acids. The CDR3 here is CASSLTPVNTEAFF. CDR3 coding DNA: TGTGCCAGCAGCTTAACCCCGGTGAACACTGAAGCTTTCTTT.

The chain links TRBV5-1 to TRBJ2-1, with D perhaps matching TRBD1 (6 bases). V lost 4 bases to trimming and J lost 0 bases, with 14 bases between them. The CDR3 sequence is 16 residues long. The germline V gene encodes CDR1 SGHRS and CDR2 YFSETQ. Written as DNA, the CDR3 is TGCGCCAGCAGCGCTGTGGGGGCCACCTCCTACAATGAGCAGTTCTTC. The encoded protein is CASSAVGATSYNEQFF.

The chain is built from TRBV6-5 and TRBJ1-2; D perhaps matches TRBD1 (5 bases). The CDR3 is 14 residues long. With 8 bases removed from V and 5 bases from J, the gap between germline ends came to 18 bases. Germline CDR1 reads MNHEY; CDR2 reads SVGAGI. The CDR3: CASAPPGTYYGYTF. CDR3 sequence (DNA): TGTGCCAGCGCCCCTCCCGGGACTTATTATGGCTACACCTTC.

The chain employs TRBV18 and TRBJ1-3; 9 nucleotides align to TRBD1. With 2 bases clipped from V and 4 bases from J, the junction kept 9 bases outside the gene matches. The CDR3 runs to 17 residues. Germline CDR1 reads KGHSH; CDR2 reads LQKENI. CDR3 sequence reads: CASSPSGTGTSGNTIYF. The CDR3 DNA sequence: TGTGCCAGCTCACCATCCGGGACAGGGACTTCCGGAAACACCATATATTTT. Full variable domain (remainder filled in from reference TRBV18 and TRBJ1-3): NAGVMQNPRHLVRRRGQEARLRCSPMKGHSHVYWYRQLPEEGLKFMVYLQKENIIDESGMPKERFSAEFPKEGPSILRIQQVVRGDSAAYFCASSPSGTGTSGNTIYFGEGSWLTVV.

This clone has just a few counts. This chain uses TRBV5-1 with TRBJ1-3; D gene uncertain. V was pared by 2 bases and J by 4 bases, with 13 bases between. This CDR3 is 15 amino acids long. The germline V gene has CDR1 SGHRS and CDR2 YFSETQ. The CDR3 loop is CASSFSSVLGNTIYF. The CDR3 DNA reads as TGCGCCAGCAGCTTTTCTAGTGTCCTGGGAAACACCATATATTTT. Supplemented by reference TRBV5-1 and TRBJ1-3, the full variable domain reads KAGVTQTPRYLIKTRGQQVTLSCSPISGHRSVSWYQQTPGQGLQFLFEYFSETQRNKGNFPGRFSGRQFSNSRSEMNVSTLELGDSALYLCASSFSSVLGNTIYFGEGSWLTVV.

The rearrangement joins TRBV28 to TRBJ1-4; TRBD1 matches 9 bases. Germline values: CDR1 MDHEN, CDR2 SYDVKM. The CDR3 extends over 17 amino acids. Trimming removed 8 bases from V and 1 base from J; junction bases left unmatched: 11. For the CDR3, the DNA is TGTGCCAGCCCCCCGACAGGGGGGTTTGGAACTAATGAAAAACTGTTTTTT. Amino acid sequence: CASPPTGGFGTNEKLFF.

The genes are TRBV20-1 and TRBJ2-7; D is perhaps TRBD2 (6 bases). The germline V gene encodes CDR1 DFQATT and CDR2 SNEGSKA (reference sequence). The V gene lost 5 bases and the J gene lost 9 bases, with 14 bases spanning the gap. The CDR3 contains 11 residues. The CDR3 sequence: CSAEWRGGQYF. The CDR3 bases are TGCAGTGCTGAGTGGCGGGGCGGGCAGTACTTC.

This chain uses TRBV20-1 with TRBJ1-5; 10 bases are a match to TRBD1. V was pared by 3 bases and J by 6 bases, with 8 bases of the junction left unmatched. This CDR3 is built from 15 residues. Germline values: CDR1 DFQATT, CDR2 SNEGSKA (reference sequence). CDR3 protein: CSASDRTGGFQPQHF. The CDR3 DNA reads as TGCAGTGCTAGTGATAGGACAGGGGGTTTTCAGCCCCAGCATTTT.

The chain is built from TRBV19 and TRBJ1-3, with 7 bases matching TRBD1. V was pared by 6 bases and J by 1 base, with 6 bases of the junction left unmatched. Germline CDR1 reads LNHDA; CDR2 reads SQIVND (reference sequence). The CDR3 covers 15 residues. The CDR3 here is CASRLVTGSGNTIYF. In DNA, the CDR3 is TGTGCCAGTAGACTCGTGACAGGGTCTGGAAACACCATATATTTT.

The rearrangement joins TRBV18 to TRBJ1-6; D perhaps matches TRBD1 (6 bases). Germline-derived CDR1 and CDR2 are KGHSH and LQKENI. Trimming took 6 bases from V and 4 from J, leaving 13 bases between them. The CDR3 runs 15 residues. The CDR3 DNA reads as TGTGCCAGCTCCCCCGGGACACCTTATAATTCACCCCTCCACTTT. It encodes CASSPGTPYNSPLHF.